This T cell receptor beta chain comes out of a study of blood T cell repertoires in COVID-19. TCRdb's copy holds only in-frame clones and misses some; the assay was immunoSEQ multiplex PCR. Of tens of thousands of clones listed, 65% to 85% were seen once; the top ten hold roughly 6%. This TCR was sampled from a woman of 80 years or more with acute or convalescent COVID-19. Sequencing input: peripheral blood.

The CDR3 DNA reads TGCAGCGTCCAAGGGGGAGGGGTACAGACGACTACATTATACTACAATGAGCAGTTCTTC. Amino acids: CSVQGGGVQTTTLYYNEQFF. The chain uses TRBV29-1 and TRBJ2-1; possibly TRBD2 for D (7 bases). The V and J ends lost 6 bases and 3 bases respectively, with 33 bases between them. The CDR3 has 20 amino acids. Germline V CDR1 and CDR2: SQVTM, ANQGSEA.